The 5 T cell receptor beta chains presented below share a single source sample, sequenced in a study of molecular identifiers for immune sequencing clone quantification. TCRdb re-called the PCR reads with MiXCR, one entry per CDR3 protein. The table records over 100,000 distinct CDR3 sequences, under 40% of them present only once. The sample comprised naive CD8+ T cells from blood, with Jurkat cell RNA spiked in. Subset in this sample: FACS-sorted CD8+CD4-CCR7+CD45RA+ naive T cells. The origin of the receptors is a human donor in good health. Some libraries in this study had Jurkat cell RNA spiked in.

The chain joins TRBV29-1 to TRBJ2-7; D tentatively reads TRBD1 or TRBD2 (5 bases each). The germline V and J ends were trimmed by 7 bases and 4 bases, with 23 bases remaining between them. The CDR3 runs to 15 residues. CDR1 is SQVTM and CDR2 is ANQGSEA in the germline V gene. The CDR3 protein is CSATYPTDGGYEQYF. The CDR3 bases are TGCAGCGCTACCTATCCGACCGATGGGGGTTACGAGCAGTACTTC.

This chain uses TRBV28 with TRBJ1-4, with D possibly matching TRBD1 (5 bases). Trimming pared 1 base from V and 3 bases from J, leaving 9 bases between. The CDR3 has 15 residues. Germline V gene sequence: CDR1 MDHEN, CDR2 SYDVKM. Written as DNA, the CDR3 is TGTGCCAGCAGTTTATTTGGGGGGGCTAATGAAAAACTGTTTTTT. This encodes CASSLFGGANEKLFF.

The table lists this clonotype with a few counts. This chain uses TRBV7-9 with TRBJ2-1; 12 bases map to TRBD2. The germline V gene encodes CDR1 SEHNR and CDR2 FQNEAQ (reference sequence). After removal of 5 bases from V and 3 bases from J, the junction contained 2 bases not matched to a gene. The CDR3 loop spans 15 amino acids. The CDR3 coding sequence is TGTGCCAGCAGCGAGACTAGCGGGAGCTACAATGAGCAGTTCTTC. It yields the protein CASSETSGSYNEQFF.

With respect to this clonotype: Sequence at one end of the junction differs from germline and may be a read error. This chain connects TRBV2 to TRBJ2-7; D unresolved. Germline assignment: CDR1 SNHLY and CDR2 FYNNEI. The CDR3 totals 12 residues. In DNA, the CDR3 is TGTGCCGGCAGTGAAATCTCCTACGAGCAGTACTTC. Its translation: CAGSEISYEQYF.

The genes are TRBV2 and TRBJ2-3; 9 positions agree with TRBD1. The CDR3 is made up of 16 amino acids. Germline V CDR1 and CDR2: SNHLY, FYNNEI. Trimming at V came to 6 bases and at J to 4 bases, leaving 11 bases not matched to a gene. The CDR3 coding sequence is TGTGCCAGCAGCTATCCGGGACAGGGCCCCCCAGATACGCAGTATTTT. This translates into CASSYPGQGPPDTQYF.